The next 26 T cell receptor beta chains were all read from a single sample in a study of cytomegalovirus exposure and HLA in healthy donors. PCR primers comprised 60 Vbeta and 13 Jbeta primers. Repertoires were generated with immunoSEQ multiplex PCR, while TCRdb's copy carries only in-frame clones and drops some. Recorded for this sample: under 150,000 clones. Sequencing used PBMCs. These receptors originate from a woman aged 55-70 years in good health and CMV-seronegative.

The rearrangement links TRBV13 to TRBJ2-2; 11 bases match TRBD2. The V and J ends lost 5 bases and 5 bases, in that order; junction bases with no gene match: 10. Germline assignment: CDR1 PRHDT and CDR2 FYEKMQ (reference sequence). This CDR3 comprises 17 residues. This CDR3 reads CASSPNRLAGTTGELFF. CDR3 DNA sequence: TGTGCCAGCAGCCCGAACCGACTAGCGGGAACTACCGGGGAGCTGTTTTTT.

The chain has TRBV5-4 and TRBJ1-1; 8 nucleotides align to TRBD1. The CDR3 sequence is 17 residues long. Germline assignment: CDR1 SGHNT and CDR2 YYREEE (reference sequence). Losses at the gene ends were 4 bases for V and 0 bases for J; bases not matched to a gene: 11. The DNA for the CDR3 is TGTGCCAGCAGCCCCGGACAGGGAGGTTTCATGAACACTGAAGCTTTCTTT. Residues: CASSPGQGGFMNTEAFF.

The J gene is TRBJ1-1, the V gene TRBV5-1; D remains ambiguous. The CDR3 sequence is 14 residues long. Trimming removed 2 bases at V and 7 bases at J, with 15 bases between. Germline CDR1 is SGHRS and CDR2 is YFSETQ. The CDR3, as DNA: TGCGCCAGCAGCTTCGATTTTGGGAGCTTTGAAGCTTTCTTT. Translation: CASSFDFGSFEAFF.

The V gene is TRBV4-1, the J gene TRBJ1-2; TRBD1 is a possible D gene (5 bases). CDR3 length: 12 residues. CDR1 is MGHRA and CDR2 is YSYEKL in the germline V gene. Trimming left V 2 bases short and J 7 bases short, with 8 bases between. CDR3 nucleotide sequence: TGCGCCAGCAGCCAACCAGGGCCTGGCTACACCTTC. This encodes CASSQPGPGYTF.

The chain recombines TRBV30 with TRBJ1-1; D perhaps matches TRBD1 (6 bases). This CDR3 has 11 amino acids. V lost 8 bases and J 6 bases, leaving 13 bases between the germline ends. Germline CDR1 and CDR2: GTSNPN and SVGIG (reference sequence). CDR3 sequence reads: CARGGAPEAFF. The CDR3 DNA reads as TGTGCCCGAGGGGGGGCCCCTGAAGCTTTCTTT.

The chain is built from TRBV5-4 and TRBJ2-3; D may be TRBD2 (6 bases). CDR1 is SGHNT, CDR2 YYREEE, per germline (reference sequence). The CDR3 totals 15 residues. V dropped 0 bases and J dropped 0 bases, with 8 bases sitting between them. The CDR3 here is CASSLGGTSTDTQYF. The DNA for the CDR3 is TGTGCCAGCAGCTTGGGAGGGACTAGCACAGATACGCAGTATTTT.

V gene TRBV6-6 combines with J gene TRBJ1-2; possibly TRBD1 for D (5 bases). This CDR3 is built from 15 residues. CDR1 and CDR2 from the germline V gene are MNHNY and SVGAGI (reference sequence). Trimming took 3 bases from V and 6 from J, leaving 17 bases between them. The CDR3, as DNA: TGTGCCAGCAGTTATAACAGCCAGGGCGGAGATGGCTACACCTTC. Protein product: CASSYNSQGGDGYTF.

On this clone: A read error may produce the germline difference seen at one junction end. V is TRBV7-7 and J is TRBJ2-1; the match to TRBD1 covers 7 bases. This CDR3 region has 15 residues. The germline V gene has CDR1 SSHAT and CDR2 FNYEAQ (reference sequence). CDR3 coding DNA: TGTGCTAGCAGCTTCGGGACAGAGAGGGCCGATGAGCAGTTCTTC. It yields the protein CASSFGTERADEQFF.

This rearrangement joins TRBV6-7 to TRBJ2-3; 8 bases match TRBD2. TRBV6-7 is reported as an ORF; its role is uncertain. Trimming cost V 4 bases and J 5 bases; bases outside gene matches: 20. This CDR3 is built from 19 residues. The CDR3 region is CASSSQKNGRGLSGDTQYF. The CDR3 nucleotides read TGTGCCAGCAGTTCCCAAAAGAACGGGAGGGGGTTGTCTGGAGATACGCAGTATTTT.

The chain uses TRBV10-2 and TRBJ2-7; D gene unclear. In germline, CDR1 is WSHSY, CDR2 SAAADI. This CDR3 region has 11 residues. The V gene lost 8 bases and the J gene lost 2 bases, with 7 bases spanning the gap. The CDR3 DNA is TGCGCCAGCGGAGTAACCTACGAGCAGTACTTC. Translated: CASGVTYEQYF.

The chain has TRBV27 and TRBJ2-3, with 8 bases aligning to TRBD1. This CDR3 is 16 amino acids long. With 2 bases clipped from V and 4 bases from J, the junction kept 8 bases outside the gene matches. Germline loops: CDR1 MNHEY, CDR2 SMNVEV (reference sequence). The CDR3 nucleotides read TGTGCCAGCAGTTTAGACAGGGGCCTTCTCCCAGATACGCAGTATTTT. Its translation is CASSLDRGLLPDTQYF.

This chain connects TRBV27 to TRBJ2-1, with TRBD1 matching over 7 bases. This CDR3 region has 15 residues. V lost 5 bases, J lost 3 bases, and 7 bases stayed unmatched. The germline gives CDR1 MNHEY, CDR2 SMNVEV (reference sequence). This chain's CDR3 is CASSPQGVYYNEQFF. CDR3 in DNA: TGTGCCAGCAGTCCCCAGGGGGTATACTACAATGAGCAGTTCTTC.

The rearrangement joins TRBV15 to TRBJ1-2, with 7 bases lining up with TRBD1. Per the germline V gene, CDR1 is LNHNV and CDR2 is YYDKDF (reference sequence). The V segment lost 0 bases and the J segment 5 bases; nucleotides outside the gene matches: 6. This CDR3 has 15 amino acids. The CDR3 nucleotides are TGTGCCACCAGCAGAGAGACAGGGAGGACGTATGGCTACACCTTC. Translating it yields CATSRETGRTYGYTF.

This CDR3 reads CASSLWDRGSGYTF. The DNA for the CDR3 is TGTGCCAGCAGTTTATGGGACAGGGGAAGTGGCTACACCTTC. The V and J genes are TRBV27 and TRBJ1-2; 10 bases fit TRBD1. V was pared by 1 base and J by 7 bases, with 3 bases of the junction left unmatched. The CDR3 covers 14 residues. Germline V gene data show CDR1 as MNHEY and CDR2 as SMNVEV (reference sequence).

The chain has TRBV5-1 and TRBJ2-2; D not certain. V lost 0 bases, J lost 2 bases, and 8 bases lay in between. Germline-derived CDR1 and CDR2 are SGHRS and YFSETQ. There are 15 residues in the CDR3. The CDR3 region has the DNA TGCGCCAGCAGCTTGGGAAACAGAAACACCGGGGAGCTGTTTTTT. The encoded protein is CASSLGNRNTGELFF.

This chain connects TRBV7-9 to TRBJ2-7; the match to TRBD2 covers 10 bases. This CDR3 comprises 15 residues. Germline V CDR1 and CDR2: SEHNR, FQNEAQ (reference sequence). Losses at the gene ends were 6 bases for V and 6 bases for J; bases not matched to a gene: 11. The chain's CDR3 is CASRPSGGPFGEQYF. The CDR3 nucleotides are TGTGCCAGCAGACCTAGCGGGGGACCATTCGGCGAGCAGTACTTC.

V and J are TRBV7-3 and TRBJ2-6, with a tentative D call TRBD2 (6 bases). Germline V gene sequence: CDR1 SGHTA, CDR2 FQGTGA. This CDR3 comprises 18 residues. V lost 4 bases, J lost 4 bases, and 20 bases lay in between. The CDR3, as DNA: TGTGCCAGCAGCTCCTCCGGGACTCCCCGGACCGGGGCCAACGTCCTGACTTTC. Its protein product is CASSSSGTPRTGANVLTF. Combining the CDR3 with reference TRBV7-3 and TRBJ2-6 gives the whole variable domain GAGVSQTPSNKVTEKGKYVELRCDPISGHTALYWYRQSLGQGPEFLIYFQGTGAADDSGLPNDRFFAVRPEGSVSTLKIQRTERGDSAVYLCASSSSGTPRTGANVLTFGAGSRLTVL.

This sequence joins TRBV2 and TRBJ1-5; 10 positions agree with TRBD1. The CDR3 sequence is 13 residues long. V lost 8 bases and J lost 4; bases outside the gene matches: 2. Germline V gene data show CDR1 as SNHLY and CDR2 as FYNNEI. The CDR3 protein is CASDRGQNQPQHF. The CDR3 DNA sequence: TGTGCCAGCGACAGGGGGCAAAATCAGCCCCAGCATTTT.

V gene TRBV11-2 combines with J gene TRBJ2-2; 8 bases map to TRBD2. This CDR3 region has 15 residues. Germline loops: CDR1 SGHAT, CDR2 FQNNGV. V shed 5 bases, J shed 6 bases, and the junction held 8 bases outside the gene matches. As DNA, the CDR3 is TGTGCCAGCAGCCCAAGCGGGAGAAGGCCCGGGGAGCTGTTTTTT. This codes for CASSPSGRRPGELFF.

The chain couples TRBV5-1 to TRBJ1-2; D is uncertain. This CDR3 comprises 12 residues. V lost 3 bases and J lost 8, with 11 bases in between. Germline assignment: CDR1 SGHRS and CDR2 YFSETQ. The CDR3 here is CASSYDYQGYTF. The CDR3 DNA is TGCGCCAGCAGCTATGATTATCAGGGCTACACCTTC.

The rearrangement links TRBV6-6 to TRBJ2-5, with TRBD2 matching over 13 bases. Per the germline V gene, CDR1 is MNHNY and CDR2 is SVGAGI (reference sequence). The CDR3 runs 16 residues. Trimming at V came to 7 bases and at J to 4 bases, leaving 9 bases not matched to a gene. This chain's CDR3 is CASTPGLAGDGETQYF. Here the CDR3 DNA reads TGTGCCAGCACCCCAGGACTAGCGGGAGACGGAGAGACCCAGTACTTC.

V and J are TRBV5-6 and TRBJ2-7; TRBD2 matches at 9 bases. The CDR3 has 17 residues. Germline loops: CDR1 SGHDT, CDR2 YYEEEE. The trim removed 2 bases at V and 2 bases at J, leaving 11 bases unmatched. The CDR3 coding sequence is TGTGCCAGCAGCTTTGGAGCGGGGGGCCTCGCTACCTACGAGCAGTACTTC. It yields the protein CASSFGAGGLATYEQYF.

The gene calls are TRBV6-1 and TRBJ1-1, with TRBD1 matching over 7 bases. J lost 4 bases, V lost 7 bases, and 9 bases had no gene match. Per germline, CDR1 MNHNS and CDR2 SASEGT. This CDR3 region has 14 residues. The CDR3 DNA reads TGTGCCAGCAATGAGGTAGGGGGCGTCACTGAAGCTTTCTTT. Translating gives CASNEVGGVTEAFF.

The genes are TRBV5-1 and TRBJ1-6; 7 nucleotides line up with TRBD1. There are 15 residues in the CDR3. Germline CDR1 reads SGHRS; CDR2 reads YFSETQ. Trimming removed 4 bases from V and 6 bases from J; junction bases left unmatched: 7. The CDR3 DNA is TGCGCCAGCAGCCCTGGGACAGCCTCTAATTCACCCCTCCACTTT. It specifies CASSPGTASNSPLHF.

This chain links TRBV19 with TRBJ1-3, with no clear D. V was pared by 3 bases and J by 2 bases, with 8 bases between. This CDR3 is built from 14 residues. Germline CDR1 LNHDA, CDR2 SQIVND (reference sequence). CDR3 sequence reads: CASSIRGAGNTIYF. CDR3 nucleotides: TGTGCCAGTAGTATTCGGGGTGCTGGAAACACCATATATTTT.

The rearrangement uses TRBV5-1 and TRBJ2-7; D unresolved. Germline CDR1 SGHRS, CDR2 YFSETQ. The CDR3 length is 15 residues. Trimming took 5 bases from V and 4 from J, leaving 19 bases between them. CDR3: CASSRNRELRYEQYF. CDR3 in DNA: TGCGCCAGCAGTCGCAACCGTGAATTGCGGTACGAGCAGTACTTC.